The T cell receptor beta chain under discussion was sequenced for a study of early T cells in non-severe SARS-CoV-2 infection. Study-wide background: Investigators sequenced bulk RNA drawn from unsorted whole blood, and chains remained unpaired.

Study-level results: Lookups in VDJdb leaned toward anti-spike CD8 responses and missed private and CD4 specificities.

The CDR3 spans 11 residues. V was clipped by 6 bases and J by 5 bases, with 8 bases between them. Germline CDR1 is DFQATT and CDR2 is SNEGSKA (reference sequence). Unique molecular identifiers (one per individual cDNA molecule) were attached. Via MiXCR, TCRdb re-called the 5' RACE reads, giving one row per CDR3 protein. The sample consists of some 96,000 distinct CDR3 sequences, roughly an eighth of them appearing once. Worth noting for this clonotype: Its antigen is unidentified.

The chain is built from TRBV20-1 and TRBJ2-1; D remains unclear. The sequence was obtained from an adult who was a healthcare worker with PCR-confirmed SARS-CoV-2 infection or an uninfected control (not recorded which). The specimen was whole blood. The CDR3, as DNA: TGCAGTGCCGTGAATCACAATGAGCAGTTCTTC. Translated, it gives CSAVNHNEQFF.